Listed here are 32 T cell receptor beta chains from one sample, sequenced in a study of blood T cell repertoires in COVID-19. TCRdb's copy holds only in-frame clones and misses some; the assay was immunoSEQ multiplex PCR. Here the sample spans roughly 100,000 clones, less than 85% being singletons. Sequenced input: peripheral blood. All receptors come from a woman aged 80 or over with active or convalescent COVID-19.

This clone was found once. The rearrangement joins TRBV5-6 to TRBJ2-3, with TRBD1 matching 12 bases. There are 16 residues in the CDR3. V was clipped by 4 bases and J by 8 bases; unmatched bases: 11. The germline CDR1 and CDR2 sequences are SGHDT and YYEEEE. The CDR3 region is CASSVGQGAYTGTQYF. For the CDR3, the DNA is TGTGCCAGCAGCGTGGGACAGGGGGCCTACACTGGTACGCAGTATTTT.

With regard to this clone: Sequence at one end of the junction differs from germline and may be a read error. The genes are TRBV5-1 and TRBJ2-1; TRBD2 aligns across 8 bases. The CDR3 loop spans 17 amino acids. Germline-derived CDR1 and CDR2 are SGHRS and YFSETQ. Written as DNA, the CDR3 is TGTGCCAGCAGTGGGGGACTAGGGGCTGGGGCTTACAATGAGCAGTTCTTC. Its translation: CASSGGLGAGAYNEQFF.

This chain links TRBV7-9 with TRBJ2-1; 9 bases agree with TRBD2. J gave up 4 bases and V 0 bases, and 7 bases lay outside the gene matches. Germline V gene data show CDR1 as SEHNR and CDR2 as FQNEAQ (reference sequence). The CDR3 consists of 17 residues. This CDR3 is CASSLALAGGSYNEQFF. The CDR3 nucleotides are TGTGCCAGCAGCTTAGCGCTGGCGGGAGGGTCTTACAATGAGCAGTTCTTC.

V usage is TRBV10-3 and J usage is TRBJ2-1, with 10 bases that match TRBD2. CDR1 ENHRY and CDR2 SYGVKD come from the germline V gene. With V trimmed by 9 bases and J by 8 bases, 13 bases remained unmatched. The CDR3 has 15 amino acids. The CDR3: CAMGKSGRANDEQFF. In DNA form, the CDR3 reads TGTGCCATGGGTAAAAGCGGGAGGGCAAACGATGAGCAGTTCTTC.

This clone was observed once. The germline gene is not matched at one end of the junction; a read error may be the cause. The chain has TRBV5-1 and TRBJ1-1; TRBD1 matches 12 bases. The CDR3 is 17 amino acids. Germline V gene data show CDR1 as SGHRS and CDR2 as YFSETQ. The CDR3 reads CASSGGTGGAGGTEAFF. In DNA, the CDR3 is TGTGCCAGCAGCGGTGGGACAGGGGGCGCGGGAGGCACTGAAGCTTTCTTT.

The V and J genes are TRBV2 and TRBJ2-1; possible D gene TRBD2, 5 bases. Per the germline V gene, CDR1 is SNHLY and CDR2 is FYNNEI. The V end lost 5 bases, the J end lost 0 bases, and 14 bases lay between the germline ends. The CDR3 has 16 residues. CDR3 DNA sequence: TGTGCCAGCAGTCCAAAGCGGCTGTTCTCCTACAATGAGCAGTTCTTC. It translates to CASSPKRLFSYNEQFF.

V usage is TRBV9 and J usage is TRBJ2-3; D ambiguous. With 0 bases removed from V and 5 bases from J, the gap between germline ends came to 7 bases. The CDR3 is made up of 13 amino acids. The germline CDR1 and CDR2 sequences are SGDLS and YYNGEE. The CDR3 nucleotides are TGTGCCAGCAGCGTAGGAGGTATAGATACGCAGTATTTT. Protein product: CASSVGGIDTQYF.

The V gene is TRBV19, the J gene TRBJ1-2, with 8 bases identical to TRBD1. After removal of 3 bases from V and 7 bases from J, the junction contained 7 bases not matched to a gene. The CDR3 is made up of 14 amino acids. Germline V lookup: CDR1 LNHDA, CDR2 SQIVND (reference sequence). The CDR3 region has the DNA TGTGCCAGTAGTATGCCAGGGGGCCCCAGTGGCTACACCTTC. Residues: CASSMPGGPSGYTF. Together with reference TRBV19 and TRBJ1-2, the CDR3 gives the full variable domain: DGGITQSPKYLFRKEGQNVTLSCEQNLNHDAMYWYRQDPGQGLRLIYYSQIVNDFQKGDIAEGYSVSREKKESFPLTVTSAQKNPTAFYLCASSMPGGPSGYTFGSGTRLTVV.

The rearrangement uses TRBV7-8 and TRBJ2-1, with 13 positions matching TRBD2. There are 16 residues in the CDR3. Looked up from germline, CDR1 is SGHVS and CDR2 is FQNEAQ. Trimming cost V 5 bases and J 2 bases; bases outside gene matches: 3. CDR3 bases: TGTGCCAGCAGCCGAACTAGCGGGAGGGCCTACAATGAGCAGTTCTTC. Translating gives CASSRTSGRAYNEQFF.

V and J are TRBV27 and TRBJ1-5; 9 bases match TRBD1. The germline V gene has CDR1 MNHEY and CDR2 SMNVEV (reference sequence). V trimming: 5 bases; J trimming: 11 bases; junction bases outside the gene matches: 7. The CDR3 loop spans 13 amino acids. This chain's CDR3 is CASSLDRGGTQHF. The DNA for the CDR3 is TGTGCCAGCAGTCTGGACAGGGGAGGGACCCAGCATTTT.

The V call is TRBV30, the J call TRBJ2-1; TRBD2 matches at 11 bases. Germline CDR1 reads GTSNPN; CDR2 reads SVGIG (reference sequence). The J segment lost 8 bases and the V segment lost 7 bases, leaving 7 bases of the junction unmatched. The CDR3 contains 13 residues. The CDR3 DNA is TGTGCCTCAAACCTACTAGCGGGAGATGAGCAGTTCTTC. This sequence encodes CASNLLAGDEQFF.

The V and J genes are TRBV7-9 and TRBJ2-3; 7 positions agree with TRBD1. With 4 bases clipped from V and 1 base from J, the junction kept 5 bases outside the gene matches. The CDR3 totals 15 residues. Germline V gene data show CDR1 as SEHNR and CDR2 as FQNEAQ (reference sequence). As DNA, the CDR3 is TGTGCCAGCAGCTCCGGACAGGTCGGCACAGATACGCAGTATTTT. The encoded protein is CASSSGQVGTDTQYF.

J is TRBJ1-2 and V is TRBV5-6, with D possibly being TRBD1 (5 bases). The CDR3 runs 13 residues. V lost 0 bases, J lost 4 bases, and 7 bases lay in between. Germline-derived CDR1 and CDR2 are SGHDT and YYEEEE. The CDR3 spells CASSLGQIYGYTF. The DNA for the CDR3 is TGTGCCAGCAGCTTGGGACAGATCTATGGCTACACCTTC.

In nucleotides, the CDR3 is TGCGCCAGCAGCACACAGGGTTATTCTGGAAACACCATATATTTT. Its translation: CASSTQGYSGNTIYF. V and J are TRBV5-1 and TRBJ1-3; a possible D gene is TRBD1 (6 bases). The germline V gene encodes CDR1 SGHRS and CDR2 YFSETQ. The CDR3 has 15 amino acids. With 4 bases removed from V and 1 base from J, the gap between germline ends came to 12 bases.

A few counts support this clone. The CDR3 here is CAWNPGQSNQPQHF. CDR3 DNA: TGTGCCTGGAATCCGGGACAGAGCAATCAGCCCCAGCATTTT. The gene calls are TRBV30 and TRBJ1-5, with 7 bases fitting TRBD1. The CDR3 loop spans 14 amino acids. The V segment lost 4 bases and the J segment 1 base; nucleotides outside the gene matches: 4. Per the germline V gene, CDR1 is GTSNPN and CDR2 is SVGIG (reference sequence).

V and J are TRBV5-4 and TRBJ2-1; the D gene is possibly TRBD2 (5 bases). The germline V and J ends were trimmed by 6 bases and 0 bases, with 7 bases remaining between them. This CDR3 is 13 amino acids long. Germline CDR1 is SGHNT and CDR2 is YYREEE (reference sequence). The CDR3 DNA sequence: TGTGCCAGCAAAGGGAGCTCCTACAATGAGCAGTTCTTC. Translated: CASKGSSYNEQFF.

The chain employs TRBV7-3 and TRBJ2-3, with a weak D call TRBD2 (5 bases). Trimming left V 5 bases short and J 0 bases short, with 18 bases between. CDR3 length: 17 residues. Per the germline V gene, CDR1 is SGHTA and CDR2 is FQGTGA. The DNA of the CDR3 is TGTGCCAGCAGCGTATCCGGGCGGGCGGCTAGCACAGATACGCAGTATTTT. Translating it yields CASSVSGRAASTDTQYF.

This chain links TRBV5-8 with TRBJ1-2; D is uncertain. CDR1 and CDR2 (germline): SGHTS, YDEGEE. The CDR3 is 14 residues long. V was cut by 1 base and J by 1 base, with 8 bases left in between. The CDR3 DNA is TGTGCCAGCAGCTTGCACACATATAACTATGGCTACACCTTC. It specifies CASSLHTYNYGYTF. The complete variable domain, with remaining parts taken from reference TRBV5-8 and TRBJ1-2, reads EAGVTQSPTHLIKTRGQQATLRCSPISGHTSVYWYQQALGLGLQFLLWYDEGEERNRGNFPPRFSGRQFPNYSSELNVNALELEDSALYLCASSLHTYNYGYTFGSGTRLTVV.

The rearrangement links TRBV6-5 to TRBJ2-7; no reliable D call. Germline V gives CDR1 MNHEY, CDR2 SVGAGI. The germline V and J ends were trimmed by 2 bases and 7 bases, with 9 bases remaining between them. This CDR3 is built from 12 residues. In DNA form, the CDR3 reads TGTGCCAGCAGTTACATCCCCTCTGAGCAGTACTTC. Translated, it gives CASSYIPSEQYF.

Only one count was recorded for this clone. The rearrangement links TRBV21-1 to TRBJ1-1. TRBV21-1 is designated a pseudogene. The CDR3 length is 16 residues. Here the CDR3 reads CASSKNRSQLNTEAFF. Here the CDR3 DNA reads TGTGCCAGCAGCAAAAATCGGAGCCAGCTGAACACTGAAGCTTTCTTT.

CDR3 sequence: CASSGRLAGVINEQFF. The DNA for the CDR3 is TGTGCCAGTAGTGGGAGACTAGCGGGAGTAATCAATGAGCAGTTCTTC. This chain joins TRBV19 and TRBJ2-1, with 12 bases fitting TRBD2. This CDR3 has 16 residues. The V gene's germline CDR1 is LNHDA and CDR2 SQIVND (reference sequence). Losses at the gene ends were 5 bases for V and 6 bases for J; bases not matched to a gene: 8.

The gene calls are TRBV24-1 and TRBJ2-3, with 7 bases identical to TRBD2. V lost 4 bases and J lost 4; bases outside the gene matches: 16. The CDR3 runs to 18 residues. Germline V CDR1 and CDR2: KGHDR, SFDVKD. In nucleotides, the CDR3 is TGTGCCACCAGTGACGCAAAAAGACTAGCAGGGACGCCAGATACGCAGTATTTT. Protein sequence: CATSDAKRLAGTPDTQYF.

In this sample, this clone turned up once. At one of its ends the junction is not consistent with the germline gene, which may arise from a read error. The chain recombines TRBV5-1 with TRBJ2-1; 8 bases map to TRBD2. The CDR3 has 14 amino acids. Germline assignment: CDR1 SGHRS and CDR2 YFSETQ. The chain's CDR3 is CASSNGTSLYEQFF. CDR3 nucleotides: TGTGCCAGCAGCAACGGGACTAGTTTGTATGAGCAGTTCTTC.

The J gene is TRBJ2-3, the V gene TRBV5-8; 13 bases fit TRBD2. The CDR3 covers 16 residues. J was trimmed by 2 bases and V by 6 bases; bases with no gene match: 6. CDR1 is SGHTS, CDR2 YDEGEE, per germline. This CDR3 is CASTKGLAGFTDTQYF. The CDR3 DNA is TGTGCCAGCACCAAGGGACTAGCGGGGTTCACAGATACGCAGTATTTT.

CDR3 residues: CASSLDPRRGYTF. CDR3 DNA: TGTGCCAGCAGTTTAGATCCCCGTCGTGGCTACACCTTC. V gene TRBV12-3 or TRBV12-4 combines with J gene TRBJ1-2; D unresolved. This CDR3 spans 13 amino acids. The V end was cut by 1 base, the J end by 7 bases, with 10 bases between.

This clone was seen at least ten times. This chain uses TRBV2 with TRBJ1-6, with 8 bases fitting TRBD1. This CDR3 has 12 residues. V was clipped by 6 bases and J by 10 bases; unmatched bases: 2. Looked up from germline, CDR1 is SNHLY and CDR2 is FYNNEI. The CDR3 spells CASRGTGSPLHF. The CDR3 bases are TGTGCCAGCAGAGGGACAGGATCACCCCTCCACTTT. The full variable domain, with the rest looked up from reference TRBV2 and TRBJ1-6, is EPEVTQTPSHQVTQMGQEVILRCVPISNHLYFYWYRQILGQKVEFLVSFYNNEISEKSEIFDDQFSVERPDGSNFTLKIRSTKLEDSAMYFCASRGTGSPLHFGNGTRLTVT.

This clone was seen once. This chain connects TRBV9 to TRBJ2-1, with 8 bases fitting TRBD2. In germline, CDR1 is SGDLS, CDR2 YYNGEE. V was clipped by 1 base and J by 0 bases; unmatched bases: 6. This CDR3 spans 17 amino acids. The CDR3 DNA reads as TGTGCCAGCAGCGTAAGGAGCGGGAGCCGCTCCTACAATGAGCAGTTCTTC. Protein sequence: CASSVRSGSRSYNEQFF.

The rearrangement uses TRBV2 and TRBJ1-4; TRBD1 matches 7 bases. The V segment lost 2 bases and the J segment 6 bases; nucleotides outside the gene matches: 15. Germline loops: CDR1 SNHLY, CDR2 FYNNEI. The CDR3 loop spans 18 amino acids. CDR3 DNA: TGTGCCAGCAGTGAAAATAGTGGCAGGGGGGTAGTGGATGAAAAACTGTTTTTT. Protein: CASSENSGRGVVDEKLFF.

This clone appeared a single time. V and J are TRBV7-3 and TRBJ2-5; D is possibly TRBD2 (6 bases). The length of the CDR3 is 13 residues. Trimming shortened V by 5 bases and J by 1 base, and 8 bases separated the two germline ends. CDR1 is SGHTA and CDR2 is FQGTGA in the germline V gene. CDR3 nucleotides: TGTGCCAGCAGCCCCGGGAGCCAAGAGACCCAGTACTTC. As protein: CASSPGSQETQYF.

This chain uses TRBV9 with TRBJ2-1; 11 bases align to TRBD2. J gave up 7 bases and V 0 bases, and 9 bases lay outside the gene matches. The CDR3 spans 17 residues. Germline CDR1 SGDLS, CDR2 YYNGEE. The CDR3: CASSVAPLAGGRNEQFF. CDR3 DNA sequence: TGTGCCAGCAGCGTAGCCCCGTTAGCGGGAGGGAGAAATGAGCAGTTCTTC.

With respect to this clone: Its ends do not fully match the called genes, so a read error is possible. The CDR3, as DNA: TGTGCCAGCAGCCCGGGACAGGGAGACACCATATATTTT. Residues: CASSPGQGDTIYF. The chain combines TRBV5-1 with TRBJ1-3; 9 bases agree with TRBD1. Germline assignment: CDR1 SGHRS and CDR2 YFSETQ. The CDR3 runs to 13 residues. The entire variable domain, with the rest obtained from reference TRBV5-1 and TRBJ1-3, is as follows: KAGVTQTPRYLIKTRGQQVTLSCSPISGHRSVSWYQQTPGQGLQFLFEYFSETQRNKGNFPGRFSGRQFSNSRSEMNVSTLELGDSALYLCASSPGQGDTIYFGEGSWLTVV.

The rearrangement joins TRBV15 to TRBJ2-1; 7 bases map to TRBD1. The germline gives CDR1 LNHNV, CDR2 YYDKDF (reference sequence). V lost 1 base and J lost 3; bases outside the gene matches: 9. This CDR3 spans 17 amino acids. The CDR3 loop is CATSRAPPRGIYNEQFF. The CDR3 bases are TGTGCCACCAGCAGAGCTCCCCCCAGGGGGATCTACAATGAGCAGTTCTTC. The full variable domain, in which reference TRBV15 and TRBJ2-1 provide the parts outside the CDR3, is DAMVIQNPRYQVTQFGKPVTLSCSQTLNHNVMYWYQQKSSQAPKLLFHYYDKDFNNEADTPDNFQSRRPNTSFCFLDIRSPGLGDTAMYLCATSRAPPRGIYNEQFFGPGTRLTVL.